This T cell receptor beta chain was profiled in a study of blood T cell repertoires in COVID-19. Study-wide context: Researchers got acute and convalescent COVID-19 samples from the United States, Italy and Spain.

J lost 2 bases, V lost 2 bases, and 8 bases had no gene match. Per germline, CDR1 MGHRA and CDR2 YSYEKL. The CDR3 spans 16 residues. TCRdb's copy holds only in-frame clones and misses some; the assay was immunoSEQ multiplex PCR. The sample lists 310,000 or so clones, roughly 87% occurring once. This clone was observed a single time. Residents of about two dozen US areas, aged roughly 18 to 89 years, made up the participants. Assignment of participants to cohorts was predicated upon participant-reported clinical history. In Cohort 3, a recovered donor had either two negative PCRs, clearance, or symptom resolution.

Sequences were obtained from PBMCs or T cells enriched from blood (not recorded which). The chain employs TRBV4-1 and TRBJ2-7, with 8 bases lining up with TRBD2. The clonotype comes from a woman younger than 35 who had recovered from COVID-19. The CDR3 loop is CASSQLYSGNTYEQYF. The CDR3 coding sequence is TGCGCCAGCAGCCAACTGTATAGCGGGAACACCTACGAGCAGTACTTC.